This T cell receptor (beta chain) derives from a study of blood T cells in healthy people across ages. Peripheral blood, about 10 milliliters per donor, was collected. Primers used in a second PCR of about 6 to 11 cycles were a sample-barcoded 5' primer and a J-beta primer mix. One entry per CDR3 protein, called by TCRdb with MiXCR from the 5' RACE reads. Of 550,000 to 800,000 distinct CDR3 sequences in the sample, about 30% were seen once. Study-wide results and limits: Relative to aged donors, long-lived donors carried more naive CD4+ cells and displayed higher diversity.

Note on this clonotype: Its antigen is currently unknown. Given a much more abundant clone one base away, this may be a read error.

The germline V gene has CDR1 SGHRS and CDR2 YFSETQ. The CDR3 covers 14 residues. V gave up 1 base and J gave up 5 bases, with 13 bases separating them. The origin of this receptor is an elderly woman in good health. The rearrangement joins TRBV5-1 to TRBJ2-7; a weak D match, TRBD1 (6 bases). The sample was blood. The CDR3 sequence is CASSLSRGGDEQYF. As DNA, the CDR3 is TGCGCCAGCAGCTTGTCTCGAGGGGGTGACGAGCAGTACTTC.